This T cell receptor (beta chain) emerged from a study of blood T cell repertoires in COVID-19. Study information: Samples representing acute and convalescent COVID-19 were sourced from the United States, Italy and Spain.

As handled by the study authors: Cell counts per sample came from amplifying reference gene primers. The method was immunoSEQ multiplex PCR; TCRdb's version includes in-frame clones alone and lacks a portion of them. The DNA gave D and trimming, while V, J and clone size come from that table. This repertoire shows more than 250,000 clones, around 85% found once; its top ten account for approximately 5.7%. The CDR3 runs to 14 residues. The V end lost 2 bases, the J end lost 9 bases, and 11 bases lay between the germline ends. Categorization into cohorts depended on clinical history that participants reported. Donors in Cohort 3 counted as recovered after two negative PCRs, clearance, or symptom resolution.

The clonotype originates from a woman in her 40s who had recovered from COVID-19. Specimen: PBMCs or T cells enriched from blood (not recorded which). This sequence joins TRBV23-1 and TRBJ1-6; no clear D. TRBV23-1 is recorded as an ORF, its role being uncertain. As DNA, the CDR3 is TGCGCCAGCAGTCAAGCCACACTAGTTTCACCCCTCCACTTT. It yields the protein CASSQATLVSPLHF.